This T cell receptor (beta chain) was recorded in a study of blood T cell repertoires in COVID-19. About the study: COVID-19 samples, acute and convalescent, were from the United States, Italy and Spain. PBMCs, B-cell-depleted T cells, or T cells were the source of the cDNA or gDNA that made up the material.

A few counts support this clone. This CDR3 comprises 14 residues. Trimming at V came to 6 bases and at J to 0 bases, leaving 5 bases not matched to a gene. CDR1 LNHDA and CDR2 SQIVND come from the germline V gene (reference sequence). Authors' methods: Reference gene primer amplification yielded estimated nucleated cell counts. Assay: immunoSEQ multiplex PCR; the TCRdb copy retains only in-frame clones and omits some. V, J and clone size are taken as reported in that table, and D and trimming were inferred from the DNA itself. The profile shows 30,000 to 50,000 clones, about 94% of them singletons. Specimen: peripheral blood. The rearrangement joins TRBV19 to TRBJ2-7; 7 positions match TRBD1. This receptor was identified in a human donor with active COVID-19. The donor label of this sample is uncertain. The DNA of the CDR3 is TGTGCCAGTAGACTGACAGGGAGCTCCTACGAGCAGTACTTC. It encodes CASRLTGSSYEQYF.